The present TCR beta chain was sequenced within a study of blood T cell repertoires in COVID-19. On the study more broadly: T cells, B-cell-depleted T cells, or PBMCs provided the cDNA or gDNA that served as material.

V lost 2 bases and J 5 bases, leaving 8 bases between the germline ends. Germline lookup yields CDR1 KGHDR and CDR2 SFDVKD. This CDR3 is 13 amino acids long. Data came from immunoSEQ multiplex PCR; TCRdb stores just in-frame clones and leaves some out. The data hold about 140,000 clones, with about nine tenths observed a single time. This receptor was obtained from a woman aged 45-60 years with acute or convalescent COVID-19. Sequenced: peripheral blood. The chain has TRBV24-1 and TRBJ1-1; tentatively, D is TRBD1 (5 bases). CDR3 sequence reads: CATSDWGGTEAFF. In nucleotides, the CDR3 is TGTGCCACCAGTGATTGGGGGGGGACTGAAGCTTTCTTT.